This T cell receptor beta chain was identified in a study of T cells expressing NK-cell markers. Across the study: Sorted CD3+CD56+NKG2C+, CD3+CD56+NKG2C- and CD3+CD56-NKG2C+ T-cell subsets were beta-chain profiled. One of eight sequenced donors was HCMV-seronegative; the other seven were seropositive. Study-wide results and limits: One observes that, in several donors, these clonotypes were also the leading ones within the CD3+CD56-NKG2C+ fraction. Specificity for HCMV among expanded NKG2C+ T cell clones was not established.

TCRdb reanalyzed the 5' RACE reads, giving one entry per CDR3 protein sequence and no DNA. Listed are about 260,000 distinct CDR3 sequences; 0.3% to 0.45% falls within the top ten. Germline assignment: CDR1 SGHRS and CDR2 YFSETQ. This CDR3 is built from 15 residues. With respect to this clonotype: Its cognate antigen is unknown.

J is TRBJ1-3 and V is TRBV5-1. Sequenced: blood T cells: a sorted CD56 or NKG2C T cell subset, CD4+ or CD8+ T cells, or bulk PBMC T cells (not recorded which). This receptor was identified in a man aged 18 to 30 in good health. This chain's CDR3 is CASSLEAGQGNTIYF.